This record covers a single TCR beta chain. Repertoires were generated with immunoSEQ multiplex PCR, while TCRdb's copy carries only in-frame clones and drops some. In the table there are tens of thousands of clones, around 83% of which are singletons. This sample stems from a study of OX40 agonist ivuxolimab in advanced cancers. This sequence was found in an adult with an advanced solid tumor such as melanoma, head and neck, liver or kidney cancer. The material was CD4+ or CD8+ T cells sorted from blood, obtained in a trial of the OX40 agonist ivuxolimab.

The CDR3 region has the DNA TGTGCCAGTAGTATGCCCGGGACTGAAGCTTTCTTT. Its translation is CASSMPGTEAFF. The gene calls are TRBV19 and TRBJ1-1, with unresolved D. The CDR3 sequence is 12 residues long. The V end was cut by 3 bases, the J end by 5 bases, with 7 bases between. Germline CDR1 reads LNHDA; CDR2 reads SQIVND (reference sequence).